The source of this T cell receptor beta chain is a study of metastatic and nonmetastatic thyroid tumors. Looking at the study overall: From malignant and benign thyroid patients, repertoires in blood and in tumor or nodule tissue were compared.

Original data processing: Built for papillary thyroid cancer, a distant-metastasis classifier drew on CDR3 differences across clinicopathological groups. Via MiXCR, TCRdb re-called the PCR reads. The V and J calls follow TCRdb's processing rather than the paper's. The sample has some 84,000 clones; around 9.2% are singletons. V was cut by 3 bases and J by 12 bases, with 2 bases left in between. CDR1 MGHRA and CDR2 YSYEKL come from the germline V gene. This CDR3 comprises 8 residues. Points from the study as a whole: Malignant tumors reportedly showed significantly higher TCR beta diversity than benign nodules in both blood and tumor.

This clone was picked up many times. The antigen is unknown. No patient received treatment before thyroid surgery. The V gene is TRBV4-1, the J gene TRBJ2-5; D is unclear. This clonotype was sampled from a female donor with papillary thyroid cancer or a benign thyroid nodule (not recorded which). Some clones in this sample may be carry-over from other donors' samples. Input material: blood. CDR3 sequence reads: CASSQEYF. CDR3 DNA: TGCGCCAGCAGCCAGGAGTACTTC.